The next 3 T cell receptor beta chains were all read from a single sample in a study of human T cells and chemical hapten exposure. One entry per CDR3 protein, called by TCRdb with MiXCR from the RACE reads. This sample has about 84,000 distinct CDR3 sequences; 10% to 11% occur once, and the top ten carry 3% to 4%. Specified time point: patch test 3, about 24 weeks after DPC sensitization. Documented treatment: therapeutic diphenylcyclopropenone sensitization with weekly scalp DPC. The sequenced sample was whole blood, obtained in connection with sensitization to the hapten diphenylcyclopropenone (DPC). The receptors shown here come from a woman in her 50s with alopecia areata. Some clones in this sample may be carry-over from other donors' samples.

This clonotype was counted between two and nine times. The V gene is TRBV28, the J gene TRBJ2-2, with unresolved D. The CDR3 consists of 11 residues. CDR1 and CDR2 from the germline V gene are MDHEN and SYDVKM. Between the trimmed V and J ends, which lost 2 bases and 9 bases, there was a span of 4 bases. The CDR3 DNA reads TGTGCCAGCAGTTTAGGAAGGGAGCTGTTTTTT. Amino acids: CASSLGRELFF. Full variable domain (outside the CDR3, taken from reference TRBV28 and TRBJ2-2): DVKVTQSSRYLVKRTGEKVFLECVQDMDHENMFWYRQDPGLGLRLIYFSYDVKMKEKGDIPEGYSVSREKKERFSLILESASTNQTSMYLCASSLGRELFFGEGSRLTVL.

This clonotype has more than one count but fewer than ten. This chain uses TRBV6-5 with TRBJ2-7, with 7 bases identical to TRBD1. CDR1 and CDR2 (germline): MNHEY, SVGAGI. The CDR3 totals 14 residues. The J segment lost 2 bases and the V segment lost 2 bases, leaving 3 bases of the junction unmatched. DNA for the CDR3: TGTGCCAGCAGTTACGGTGGACAGGCCTACGAGCAGTACTTC. Translated, it gives CASSYGGQAYEQYF.

The table lists this clonotype with a few counts. V gene TRBV20-1 combines with J gene TRBJ1-6; weak D call: TRBD1 (5 bases). Trimming left V 4 bases short and J 0 bases short, with 13 bases between. The V gene's germline CDR1 is DFQATT and CDR2 SNEGSKA (reference sequence). This CDR3 comprises 16 residues. DNA of the CDR3: TGCAGTGCTATCAGTCCAGGGAGCTCCTATAATTCACCCCTCCACTTT. Translated, it gives CSAISPGSSYNSPLHF.